This TCR beta chain was found in a study of somatic mutations in cytotoxic T cells in rheumatoid arthritis. V lost 3 bases to trimming and J lost 5 bases, with 10 bases between them. From germline, CDR1 is SGHTA and CDR2 FQGNSA. This CDR3 comprises 13 residues. Original processing methods: Only a few patient CD8+ clones above 1% matched published virus-specific TCRB sequences. Assay used: immunoSEQ multiplex PCR; TCRdb lists only in-frame clones, some missing. The V and J calls and the clone size are those of that table, but D and trimming were determined from the DNA. The sample carries roughly 18,000 clones, 80% to 85% recorded once.

The J gene is TRBJ2-5, the V gene TRBV7-2, with D possibly TRBD2 on 6 matching bases. The sequencing sample was made of CD8+ T cells sorted from blood. This TCR was recovered from an adult with rheumatoid arthritis. The CDR3 DNA reads TGTGCCAGCAGCTTTGGAGGGCCGGAGACCCAGTACTTC. As protein: CASSFGGPETQYF.